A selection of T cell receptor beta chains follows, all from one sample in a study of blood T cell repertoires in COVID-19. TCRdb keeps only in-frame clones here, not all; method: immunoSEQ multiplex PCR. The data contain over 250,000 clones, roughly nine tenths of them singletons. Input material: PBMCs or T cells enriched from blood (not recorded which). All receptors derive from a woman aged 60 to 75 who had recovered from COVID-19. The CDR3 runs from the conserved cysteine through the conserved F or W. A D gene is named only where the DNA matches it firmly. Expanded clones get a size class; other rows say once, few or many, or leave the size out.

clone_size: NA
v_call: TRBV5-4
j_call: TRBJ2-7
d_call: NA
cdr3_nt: TGTGCCAGCAGCTTGGCGCCGAGCCCCTCCTACGAGCAGTACTTC
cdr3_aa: CASSLAPSPSYEQYF

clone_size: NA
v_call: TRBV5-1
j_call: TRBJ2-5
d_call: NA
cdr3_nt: TGCGCCAGCAGCTTTCTAGACCAAGAGACCCAGTACTTC
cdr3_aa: CASSFLDQETQYF

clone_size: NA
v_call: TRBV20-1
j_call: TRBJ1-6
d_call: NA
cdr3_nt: TGCAGTGCTAGCGGTGGGCGGGCCCTCCACTTT
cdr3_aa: CSASGGRALHF

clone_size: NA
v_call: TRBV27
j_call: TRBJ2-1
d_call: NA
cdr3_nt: TGTGCCAGCAGTTTATATCCCCAGGATGAGCAGTTCTTC
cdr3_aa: CASSLYPQDEQFF

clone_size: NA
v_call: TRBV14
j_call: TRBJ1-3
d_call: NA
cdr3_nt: TGTGCCAGCAGCCAAGATAGAGGATACTCTGGAAACACCATATATTTT
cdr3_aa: CASSQDRGYSGNTIYF

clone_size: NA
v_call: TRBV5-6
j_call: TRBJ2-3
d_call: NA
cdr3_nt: TGTGCCAGCAACAGGGAACTCACAGATACGCAGTATTTT
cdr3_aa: CASNRELTDTQYF

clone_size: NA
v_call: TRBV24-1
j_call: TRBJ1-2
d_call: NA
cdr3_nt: TGTGCCACCAGTGACCTTGACAGCCATGGCTACACCTTC
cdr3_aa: CATSDLDSHGYTF

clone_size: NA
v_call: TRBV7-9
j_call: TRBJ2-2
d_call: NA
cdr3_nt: TGTGCCAGCAGCCCCCCGAGGAGCCACACCGGGGAGCTGTTTTTT
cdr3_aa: CASSPPRSHTGELFF

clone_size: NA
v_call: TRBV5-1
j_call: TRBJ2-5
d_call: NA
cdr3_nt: TGCGCCAGCAGCCCGGGGGGCGAGACCCAGTACTTC
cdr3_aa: CASSPGGETQYF

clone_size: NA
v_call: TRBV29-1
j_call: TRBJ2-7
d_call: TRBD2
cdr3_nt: TGCAGCGTCTGGACGGGAGGGAACGAGCAGTACTTC
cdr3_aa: CSVWTGGNEQYF

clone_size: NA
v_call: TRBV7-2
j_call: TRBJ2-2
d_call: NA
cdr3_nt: TGTGCCAGCAGCCTCTCCCTCGCGGGGCCTAACACCGGGGAGCTGTTTTTT
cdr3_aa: CASSLSLAGPNTGELFF

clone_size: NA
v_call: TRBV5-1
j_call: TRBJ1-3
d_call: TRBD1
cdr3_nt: TGCGCCAGCAGCTCCCCACAAACAGGGGCCGACTCTGGAAACACCATATATTTT
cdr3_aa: CASSSPQTGADSGNTIYF

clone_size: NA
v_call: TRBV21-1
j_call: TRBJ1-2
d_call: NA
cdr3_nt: TGTGCCAGCAGCAAAGCGTCGGCAGGGCCCGGCTACACCTTC
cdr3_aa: CASSKASAGPGYTF

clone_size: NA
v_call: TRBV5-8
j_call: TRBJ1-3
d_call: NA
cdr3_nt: TGTGCCAGCAGCAAATTCGGGGGTTCTGGAAACACCATATATTTT
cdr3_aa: CASSKFGGSGNTIYF

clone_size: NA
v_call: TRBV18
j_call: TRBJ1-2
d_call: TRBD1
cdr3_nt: TGTGCCAGCTCGGAGACAGGGGGCGAGGATGGCTACACCTTC
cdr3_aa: CASSETGGEDGYTF

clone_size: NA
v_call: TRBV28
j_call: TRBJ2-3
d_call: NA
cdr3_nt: TGTGCCAGCAGTATCATTAGCACAGATACGCAGTATTTT
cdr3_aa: CASSIISTDTQYF

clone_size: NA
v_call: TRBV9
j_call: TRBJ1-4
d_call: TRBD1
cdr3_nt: TGTGCCAGCAGCGGGGGGACAGGAGAAAAACTGTTTTTT
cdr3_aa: CASSGGTGEKLFF

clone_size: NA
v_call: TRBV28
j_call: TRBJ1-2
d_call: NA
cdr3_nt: TGTGCCAGCAGTTTATTCGGGGAAAGCTATGGCTACACCTTC
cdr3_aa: CASSLFGESYGYTF

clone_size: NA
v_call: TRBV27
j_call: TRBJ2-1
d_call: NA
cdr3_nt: TGTGCCAGCAGTTTCTTACCACAGGGAGAGAATGCTGAGCAGTTCTTC
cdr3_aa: CASSFLPQGENAEQFF

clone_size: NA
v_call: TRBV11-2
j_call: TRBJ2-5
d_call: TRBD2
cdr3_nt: TGTGCCAGCAGCTCCGGACTAGCGGGGTACGAGACCCAGTACTTC
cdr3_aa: CASSSGLAGYETQYF

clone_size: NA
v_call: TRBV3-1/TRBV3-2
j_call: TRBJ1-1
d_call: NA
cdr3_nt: TGTGCCAGCAGCCGGGGGGATGTGGTAGACACTGAAGCTTTCTTT
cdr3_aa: CASSRGDVVDTEAFF

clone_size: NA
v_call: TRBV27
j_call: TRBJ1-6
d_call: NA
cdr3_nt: TGTGCCAGCGGCTTAAGGAGCGTCCCCCGGAGGACAGTCAATTCACCCCTCCACTTT
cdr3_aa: CASGLRSVPRRTVNSPLHF

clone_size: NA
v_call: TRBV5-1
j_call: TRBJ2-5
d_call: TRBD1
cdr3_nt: TGCGCCAGCAGCTTGACAGGGACAGGGGAAGAGGCCCAGTACTTC
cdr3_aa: CASSLTGTGEEAQYF

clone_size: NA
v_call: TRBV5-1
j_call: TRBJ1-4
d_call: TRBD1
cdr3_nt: TGCGCCAGCAGCTTGGATCTTGGGCCAGGGGGCAATGAAAAACTGTTTTTT
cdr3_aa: CASSLDLGPGGNEKLFF

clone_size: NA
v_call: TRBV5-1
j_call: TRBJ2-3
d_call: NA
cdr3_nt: TGCGCCAGCAGCTCTAGAGGAGGCGGGCGGGAAGATACGCAGTATTTT
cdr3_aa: CASSSRGGGREDTQYF

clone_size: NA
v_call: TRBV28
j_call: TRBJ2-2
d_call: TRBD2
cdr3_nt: TGTGCCAGCACGCTTGGGGGAGGGTGGACCGGGGAGCTGTTTTTT
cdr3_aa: CASTLGGGWTGELFF

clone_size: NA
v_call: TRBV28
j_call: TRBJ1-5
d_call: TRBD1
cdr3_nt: TGTGCCAGCAGTCCCGTGACAGGGGCGGGCAATCAGCCCCAGCATTTT
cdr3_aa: CASSPVTGAGNQPQHF

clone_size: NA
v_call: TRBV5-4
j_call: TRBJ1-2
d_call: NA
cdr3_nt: TGTGCCAGCAGCTTGGCCAGGGAGGATGGCTACACCTTC
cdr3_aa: CASSLAREDGYTF

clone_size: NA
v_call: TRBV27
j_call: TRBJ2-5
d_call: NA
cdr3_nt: TGTGCCAGCAGTTTATCGGGGGGTTTGAGAGAGACCCAGTACTTC
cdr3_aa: CASSLSGGLRETQYF

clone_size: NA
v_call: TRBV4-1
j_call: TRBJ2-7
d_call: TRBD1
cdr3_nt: TGCGCCAGCAGCCCGGGACAGGGAGGGAGCTACGAGCAGTACTTC
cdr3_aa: CASSPGQGGSYEQYF

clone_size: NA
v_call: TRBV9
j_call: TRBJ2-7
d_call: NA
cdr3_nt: TGTGCCAGCAGCGTAGATCCCAGTACCGACGAGCAGTACTTC
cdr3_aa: CASSVDPSTDEQYF

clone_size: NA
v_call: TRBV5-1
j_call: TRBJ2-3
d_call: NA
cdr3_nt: TGCGCCAGCAGCCCATTGGGGGGAGCAGATACGCAGTATTTT
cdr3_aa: CASSPLGGADTQYF

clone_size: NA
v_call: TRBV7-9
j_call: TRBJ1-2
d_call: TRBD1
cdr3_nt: TGTGCCAGCAGCCATCCGGGACAGGGGGTATACACCTTC
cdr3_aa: CASSHPGQGVYTF

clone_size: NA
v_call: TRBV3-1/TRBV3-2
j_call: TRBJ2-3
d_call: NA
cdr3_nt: TGTGCCAGCAGTGACACTTTCACAGATACGCAGTATTTT
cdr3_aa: CASSDTFTDTQYF

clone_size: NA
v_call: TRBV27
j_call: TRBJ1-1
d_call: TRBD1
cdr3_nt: TGTGCCAGCAGTTGGGGTACAGGGGGCACTGAAGCTTTCTTT
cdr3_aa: CASSWGTGGTEAFF

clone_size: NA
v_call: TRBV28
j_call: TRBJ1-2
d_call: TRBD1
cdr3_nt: TGTGCCAGCAGCCTGACGGCAGGGGGATCGGGTGGCTACACCTTC
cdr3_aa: CASSLTAGGSGGYTF

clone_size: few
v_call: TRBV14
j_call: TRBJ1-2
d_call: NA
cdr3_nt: TGTGCCAGCAGCCAAGATGTCGGGGGATACTTCTATGGCTACACCTTC
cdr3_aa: CASSQDVGGYFYGYTF

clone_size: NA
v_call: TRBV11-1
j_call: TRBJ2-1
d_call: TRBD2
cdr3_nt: TGTGCCAGCAGCTTAGTCACTAGCGAATACAATGAGCAGTTCTTC
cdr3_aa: CASSLVTSEYNEQFF

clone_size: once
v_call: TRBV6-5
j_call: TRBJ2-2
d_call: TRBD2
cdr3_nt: TGTGCCAGCAGTCTAGCGGGGGTCGGGGAGCTGTTTTTT
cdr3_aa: CASSLAGVGELFF

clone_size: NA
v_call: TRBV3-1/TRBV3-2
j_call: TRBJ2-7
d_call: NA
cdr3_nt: TGTGCCAGCAGCCAAGATATCGGGTACGAGCAGTACTTC
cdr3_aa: CASSQDIGYEQYF

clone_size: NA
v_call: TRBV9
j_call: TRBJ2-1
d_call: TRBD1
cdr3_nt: TGTGCCAGCAGCCAATCCGGGACAGGGTCCTACAATGAGCAGTTCTTC
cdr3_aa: CASSQSGTGSYNEQFF

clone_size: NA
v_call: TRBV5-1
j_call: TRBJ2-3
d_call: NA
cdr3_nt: TGCGCCAGCAGCTCTGATCCAGGGACAGATACGCAGTATTTT
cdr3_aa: CASSSDPGTDTQYF

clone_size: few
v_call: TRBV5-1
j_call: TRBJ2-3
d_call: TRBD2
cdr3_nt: TGCGCCAGCAGTCCCTCGCCGGGGGGGCCCACAGATACGCAGTATTTT
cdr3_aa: CASSPSPGGPTDTQYF

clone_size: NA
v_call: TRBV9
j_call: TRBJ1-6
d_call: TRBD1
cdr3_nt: TGTGCCAGCAGCGTACGTGGGGGGACAGGGTCACCCCTCCACTTT
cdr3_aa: CASSVRGGTGSPLHF

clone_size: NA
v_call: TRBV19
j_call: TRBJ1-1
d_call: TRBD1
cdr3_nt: TGTGCCAGTGGATCTACAGGGGGAACTGAAGCTTTCTTT
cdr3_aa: CASGSTGGTEAFF

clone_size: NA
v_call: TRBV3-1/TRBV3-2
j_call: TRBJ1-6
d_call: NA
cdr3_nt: TGTGCCAGCAGCCAAGAATCGTCACCCCTCCACTTT
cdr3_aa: CASSQESSPLHF

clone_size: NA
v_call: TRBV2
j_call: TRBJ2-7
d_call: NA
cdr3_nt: TGTGCCAGCCGACTTGGGGGGGCGTATTACGAGCAGTACTTC
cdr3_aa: CASRLGGAYYEQYF

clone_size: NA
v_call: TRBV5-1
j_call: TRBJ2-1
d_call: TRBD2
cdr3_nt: TGCGCCAGCAGCTTGGCGGGACTAGCGTCCTCCTCCTACAATGAGCAGTTCTTC
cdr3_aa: CASSLAGLASSSYNEQFF

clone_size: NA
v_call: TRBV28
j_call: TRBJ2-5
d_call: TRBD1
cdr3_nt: TGTGCCAGCGGGGACAGACAAGAGACCCAGTACTTC
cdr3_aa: CASGDRQETQYF

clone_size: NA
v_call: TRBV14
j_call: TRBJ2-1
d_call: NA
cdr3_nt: TGTGCCAGCAGCCTATCCAGGAACAATGAGCAGTTCTTC
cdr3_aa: CASSLSRNNEQFF

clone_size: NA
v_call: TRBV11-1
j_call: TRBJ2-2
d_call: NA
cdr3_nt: TGTGCCAGCAGCTTAGCCCCAGAGGGTCTCACCGGGGAGCTGTTTTTT
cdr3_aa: CASSLAPEGLTGELFF

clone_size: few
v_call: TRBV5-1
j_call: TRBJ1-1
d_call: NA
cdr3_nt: TGCGCCAGCAGCGCCAGGGAGGACACTGAAGCTTTCTTT
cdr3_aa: CASSAREDTEAFF

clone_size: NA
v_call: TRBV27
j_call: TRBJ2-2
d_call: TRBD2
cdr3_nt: TGTGCCAGCACGGCCGGGACTAGCAGAGTCGGGGAGCTGTTTTTT
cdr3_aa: CASTAGTSRVGELFF

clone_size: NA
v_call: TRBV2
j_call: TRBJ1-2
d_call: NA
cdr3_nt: TGTGCCAGCGGCGAACAGATCCTGGGCTACACCTTC
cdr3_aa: CASGEQILGYTF